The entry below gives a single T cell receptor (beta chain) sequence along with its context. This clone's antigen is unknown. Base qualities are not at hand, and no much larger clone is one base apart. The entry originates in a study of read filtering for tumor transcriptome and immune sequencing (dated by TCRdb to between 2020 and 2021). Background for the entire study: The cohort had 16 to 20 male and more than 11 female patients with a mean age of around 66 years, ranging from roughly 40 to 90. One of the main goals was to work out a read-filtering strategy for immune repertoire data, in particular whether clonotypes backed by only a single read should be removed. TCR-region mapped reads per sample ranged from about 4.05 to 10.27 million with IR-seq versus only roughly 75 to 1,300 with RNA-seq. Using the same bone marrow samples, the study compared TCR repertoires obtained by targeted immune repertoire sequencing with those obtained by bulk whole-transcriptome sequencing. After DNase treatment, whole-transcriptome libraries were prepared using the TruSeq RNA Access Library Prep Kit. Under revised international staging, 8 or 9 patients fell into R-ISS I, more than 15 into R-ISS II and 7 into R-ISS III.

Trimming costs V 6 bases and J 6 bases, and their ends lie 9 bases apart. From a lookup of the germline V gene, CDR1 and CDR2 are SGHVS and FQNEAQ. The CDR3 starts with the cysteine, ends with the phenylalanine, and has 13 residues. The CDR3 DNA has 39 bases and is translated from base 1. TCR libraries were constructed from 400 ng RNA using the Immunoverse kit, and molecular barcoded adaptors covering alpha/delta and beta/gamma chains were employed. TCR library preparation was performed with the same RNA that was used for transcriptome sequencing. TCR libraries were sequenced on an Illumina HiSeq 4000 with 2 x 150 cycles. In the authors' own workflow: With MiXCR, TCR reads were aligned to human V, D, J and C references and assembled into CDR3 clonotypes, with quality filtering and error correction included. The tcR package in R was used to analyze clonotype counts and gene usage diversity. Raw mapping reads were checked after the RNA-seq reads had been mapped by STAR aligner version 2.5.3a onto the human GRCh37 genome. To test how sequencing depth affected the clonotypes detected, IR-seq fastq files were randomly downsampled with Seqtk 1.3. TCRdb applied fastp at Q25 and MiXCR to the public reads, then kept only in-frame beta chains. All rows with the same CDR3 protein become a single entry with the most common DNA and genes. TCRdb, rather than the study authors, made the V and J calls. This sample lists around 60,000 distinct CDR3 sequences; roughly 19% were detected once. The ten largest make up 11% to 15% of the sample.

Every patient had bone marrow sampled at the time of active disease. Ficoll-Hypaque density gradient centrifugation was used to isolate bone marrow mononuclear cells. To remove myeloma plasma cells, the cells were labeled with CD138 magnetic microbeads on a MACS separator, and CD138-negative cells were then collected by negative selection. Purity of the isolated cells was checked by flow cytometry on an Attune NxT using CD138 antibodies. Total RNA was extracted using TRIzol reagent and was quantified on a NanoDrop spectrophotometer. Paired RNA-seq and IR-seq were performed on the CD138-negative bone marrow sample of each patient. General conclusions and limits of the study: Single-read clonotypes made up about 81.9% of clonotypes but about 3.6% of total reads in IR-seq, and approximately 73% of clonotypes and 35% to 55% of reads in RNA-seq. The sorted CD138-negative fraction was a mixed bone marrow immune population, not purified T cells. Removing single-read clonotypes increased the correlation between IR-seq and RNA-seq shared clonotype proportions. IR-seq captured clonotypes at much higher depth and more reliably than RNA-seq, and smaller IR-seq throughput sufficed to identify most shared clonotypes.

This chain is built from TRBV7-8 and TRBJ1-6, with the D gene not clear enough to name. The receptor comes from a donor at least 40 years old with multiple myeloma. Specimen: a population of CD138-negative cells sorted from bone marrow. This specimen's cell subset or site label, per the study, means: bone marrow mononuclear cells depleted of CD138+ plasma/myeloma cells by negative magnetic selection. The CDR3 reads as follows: CASRSRSNSPLHF. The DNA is TGTGCCAGCAGGAGCAGGAGTAATTCACCCCTCCACTTT.